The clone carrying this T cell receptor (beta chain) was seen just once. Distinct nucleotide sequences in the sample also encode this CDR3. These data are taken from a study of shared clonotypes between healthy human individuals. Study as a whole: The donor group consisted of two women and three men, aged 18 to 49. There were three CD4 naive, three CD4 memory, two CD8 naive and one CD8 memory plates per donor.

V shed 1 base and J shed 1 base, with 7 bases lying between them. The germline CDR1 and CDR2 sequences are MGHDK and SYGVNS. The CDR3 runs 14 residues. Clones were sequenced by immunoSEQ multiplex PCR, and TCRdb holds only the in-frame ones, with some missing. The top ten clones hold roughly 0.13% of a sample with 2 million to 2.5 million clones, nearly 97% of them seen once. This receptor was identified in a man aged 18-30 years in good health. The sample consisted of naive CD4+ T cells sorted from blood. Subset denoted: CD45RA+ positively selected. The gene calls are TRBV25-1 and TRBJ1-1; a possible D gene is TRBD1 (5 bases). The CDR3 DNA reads TGTGCCAGCAGTGAATGGGGGAGGAACACTGAAGCTTTCTTT. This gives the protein CASSEWGRNTEAFF.